This TCR beta chain was obtained from a study of T cell changes during pregnancy in multiple sclerosis. Per germline, CDR1 SNHLY and CDR2 FYNNEI. There are 14 residues in the CDR3. TCRdb's copy holds only in-frame clones and misses some; the assay was immunoSEQ multiplex PCR. The sample contains some 49,000 clones, 90% of which appear only once. This clone was observed once. One end of the junction is discordant with germline, which a read error may explain. The TCR sequence derives from a female donor in good health, enrolled as a control in a pregnancy study. The chain links TRBV2 to TRBJ2-6; 7 nucleotides line up with TRBD2. The sequencing here drew on peripheral blood, taken after pregnancy. The CDR3 bases are TGTGCCAGCAGTGAAGCCTGGGGGGGCAACGTCCTGACTTTC. Amino acids: CASSEAWGGNVLTF.